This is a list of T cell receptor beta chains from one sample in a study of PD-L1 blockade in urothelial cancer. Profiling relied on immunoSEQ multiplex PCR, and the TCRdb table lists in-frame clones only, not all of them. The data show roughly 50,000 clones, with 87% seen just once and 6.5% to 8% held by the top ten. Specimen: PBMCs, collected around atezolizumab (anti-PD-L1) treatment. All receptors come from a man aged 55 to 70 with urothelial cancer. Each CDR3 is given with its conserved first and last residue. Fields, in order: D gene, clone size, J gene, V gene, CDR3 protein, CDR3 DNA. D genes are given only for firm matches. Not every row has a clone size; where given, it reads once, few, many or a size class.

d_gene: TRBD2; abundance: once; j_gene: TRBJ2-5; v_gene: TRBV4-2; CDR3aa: CASSQDLWLAGGNAQETQYF; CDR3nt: TGTGCCAGCAGCCAAGATCTCTGGCTAGCGGGGGGGAATGCCCAAGAGACCCAGTACTTC
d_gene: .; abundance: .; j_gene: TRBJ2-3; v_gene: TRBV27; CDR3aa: CASSRGSTDTQYF; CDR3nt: TGTGCCAGCAGTCGCGGTAGCACAGATACGCAGTATTTT
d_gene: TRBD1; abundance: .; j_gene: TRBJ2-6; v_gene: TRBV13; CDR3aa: CASSSGTGGLSAGANVLTF; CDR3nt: TGTGCCAGCAGCTCCGGGACAGGGGGCTTGTCGGCTGGGGCCAACGTCCTGACTTTC
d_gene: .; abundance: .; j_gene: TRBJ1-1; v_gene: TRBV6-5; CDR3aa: CASSLWGTNEAFF; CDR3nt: TGTGCCAGCAGCCTTTGGGGGACAAATGAAGCTTTCTTT
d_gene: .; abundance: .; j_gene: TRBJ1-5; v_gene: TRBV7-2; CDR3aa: CASSSRGLGTLDQPQHF; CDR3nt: TGTGCCAGCAGCTCGCGGGGGCTGGGGACGCTTGATCAGCCCCAGCATTTT
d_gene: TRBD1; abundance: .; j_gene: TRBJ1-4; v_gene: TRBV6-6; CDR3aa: CASTGQGSREKLFF; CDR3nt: TGTGCCAGCACCGGACAGGGTTCGCGTGAAAAACTGTTTTTT
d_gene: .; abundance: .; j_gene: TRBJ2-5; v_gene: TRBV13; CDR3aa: CASNRVSKETQYF; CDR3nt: TGTGCCAGTAACAGGGTCTCCAAGGAGACCCAGTACTTC
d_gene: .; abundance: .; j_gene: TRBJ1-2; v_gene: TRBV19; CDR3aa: CASSIGRQSNYGYTF; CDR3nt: TGTGCCAGTAGTATAGGGCGACAGTCTAACTATGGCTACACCTTC
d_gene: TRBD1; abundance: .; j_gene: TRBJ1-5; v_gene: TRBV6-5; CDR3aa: CASSPSRGLNQPQHF; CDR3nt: TGTGCCAGCAGCCCATCCAGGGGGCTAAATCAGCCCCAGCATTTT
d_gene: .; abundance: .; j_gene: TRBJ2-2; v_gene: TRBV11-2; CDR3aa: CASSSLQGWGGELFF; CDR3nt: TGTGCCAGCAGCTCCCTGCAGGGATGGGGCGGGGAGCTGTTTTTT
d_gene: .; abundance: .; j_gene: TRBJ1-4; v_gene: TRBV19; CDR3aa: CASSISTTNEKLFF; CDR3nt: TGTGCCAGTAGTATTAGTACAACTAATGAAAAACTGTTTTTT
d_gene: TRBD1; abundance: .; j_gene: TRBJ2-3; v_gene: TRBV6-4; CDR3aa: CASSPGQGMGDTQYF; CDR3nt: TGTGCCAGCAGTCCAGGACAGGGGATGGGAGATACGCAGTATTTT
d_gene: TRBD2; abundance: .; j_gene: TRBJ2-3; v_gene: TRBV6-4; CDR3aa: CASSALAGGTDTQYF; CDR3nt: TGTGCCAGCAGTGCGCTAGCGGGGGGCACAGATACGCAGTATTTT
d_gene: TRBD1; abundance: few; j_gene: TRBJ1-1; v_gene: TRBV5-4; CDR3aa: CASSSGQGIEAFF; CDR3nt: TGTGCCAGCAGCTCAGGACAGGGCATTGAAGCTTTCTTT
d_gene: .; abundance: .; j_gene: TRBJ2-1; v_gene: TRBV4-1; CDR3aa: CASSQANLLAISYNEQFF; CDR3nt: TGCGCCAGCAGCCAAGCCAACCTCCTAGCGATCTCCTACAATGAGCAGTTCTTC
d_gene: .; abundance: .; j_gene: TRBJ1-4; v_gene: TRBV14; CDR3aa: CASSPGGHEKLFF; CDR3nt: TGTGCCAGCAGCCCCGGGGGGCACGAAAAACTGTTTTTT
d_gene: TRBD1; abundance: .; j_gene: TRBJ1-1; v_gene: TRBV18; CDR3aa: CASSSYRGQNTEAFF; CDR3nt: TGTGCCAGCTCGTCCTACAGGGGGCAGAACACTGAAGCTTTCTTT
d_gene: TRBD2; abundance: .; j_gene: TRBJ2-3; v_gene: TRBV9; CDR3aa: CASSYRAGGTDTQYF; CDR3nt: TGTGCCAGCAGTTATAGAGCGGGGGGGACAGATACGCAGTATTTT
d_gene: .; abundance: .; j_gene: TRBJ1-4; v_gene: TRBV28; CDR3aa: CASSWSATNEKLFF; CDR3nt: TGTGCCAGCAGTTGGAGCGCAACTAATGAAAAACTGTTTTTT
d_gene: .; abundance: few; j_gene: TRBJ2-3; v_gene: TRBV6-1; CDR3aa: CASAEWDNTDTQYF; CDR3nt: TGTGCCAGCGCGGAGTGGGACAACACAGATACGCAGTATTTT
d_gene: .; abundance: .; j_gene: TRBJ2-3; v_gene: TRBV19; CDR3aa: CASTLAGTDTQYF; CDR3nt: TGTGCCAGTACGCTAGCAGGCACAGATACGCAGTATTTT
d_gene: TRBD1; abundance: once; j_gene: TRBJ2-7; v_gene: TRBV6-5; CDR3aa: CASRPDRGSFYEQYF; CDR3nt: TGTGCCAGCAGACCCGACAGGGGATCATTCTACGAGCAGTACTTC
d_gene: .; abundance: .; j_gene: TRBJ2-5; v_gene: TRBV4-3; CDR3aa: CASSQVRTIQETQYF; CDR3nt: TGCGCCAGCAGCCAAGTTCGAACTATACAAGAGACCCAGTACTTC
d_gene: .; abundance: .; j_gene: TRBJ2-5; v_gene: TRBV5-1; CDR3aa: CASSLGQETQYF; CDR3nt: TGCGCCAGCAGCTTGGGGCAGGAGACCCAGTACTTC
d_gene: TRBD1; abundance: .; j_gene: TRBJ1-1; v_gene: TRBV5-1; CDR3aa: CASSLVWTGNTEAFF; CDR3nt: TGCGCCAGCAGCTTGGTGTGGACAGGGAACACTGAAGCTTTCTTT
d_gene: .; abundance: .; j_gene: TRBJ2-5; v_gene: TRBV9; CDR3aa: CASSGGSGSGQETQYF; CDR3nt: TGTGCCAGCAGCGGGGGTTCCGGGAGCGGCCAAGAGACCCAGTACTTC
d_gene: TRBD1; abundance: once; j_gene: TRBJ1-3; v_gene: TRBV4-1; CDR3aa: CASSQEDREGNTIYF; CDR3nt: TGCGCCAGCAGCCAAGAGGACAGGGAGGGAAACACCATATATTTT
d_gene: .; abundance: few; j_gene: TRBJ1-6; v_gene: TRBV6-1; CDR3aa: CASSALQGSTGNSPLHF; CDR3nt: TGTGCCAGCAGTGCGTTGCAGGGGTCCACTGGTAATTCACCCCTCCACTTT
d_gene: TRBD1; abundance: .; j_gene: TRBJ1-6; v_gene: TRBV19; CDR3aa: CATSEQDRATPLHF; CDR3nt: TGTGCCACCTCAGAACAGGACAGGGCCACACCCCTCCACTTT
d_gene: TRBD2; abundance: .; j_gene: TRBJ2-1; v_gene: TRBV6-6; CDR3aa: CASTLRTSVWGNEQFF; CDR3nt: TGTGCCAGCACCCTACGGACTAGCGTATGGGGCAATGAGCAGTTCTTC
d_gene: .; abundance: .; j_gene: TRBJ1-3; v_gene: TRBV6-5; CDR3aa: CASSLDGDSGNTIYF; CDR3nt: TGTGCCAGCAGTTTAGACGGGGACTCTGGAAACACCATATATTTT
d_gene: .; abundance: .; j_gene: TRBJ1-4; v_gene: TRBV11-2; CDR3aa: CASSLPGRHDNEKLFF; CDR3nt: TGTGCCAGCAGCCTCCCGGGAAGGCACGATAATGAAAAACTGTTTTTT